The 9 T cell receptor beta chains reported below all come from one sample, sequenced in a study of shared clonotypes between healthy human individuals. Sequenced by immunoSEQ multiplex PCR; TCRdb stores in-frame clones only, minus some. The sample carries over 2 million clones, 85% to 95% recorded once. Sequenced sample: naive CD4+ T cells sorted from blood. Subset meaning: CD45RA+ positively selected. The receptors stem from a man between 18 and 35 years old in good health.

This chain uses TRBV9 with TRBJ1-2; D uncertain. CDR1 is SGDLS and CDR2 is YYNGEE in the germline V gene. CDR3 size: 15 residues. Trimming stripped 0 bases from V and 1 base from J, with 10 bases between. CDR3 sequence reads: CASSVASDLNYGYTF. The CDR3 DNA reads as TGTGCCAGCAGCGTAGCTAGCGACCTTAACTATGGCTACACCTTC.

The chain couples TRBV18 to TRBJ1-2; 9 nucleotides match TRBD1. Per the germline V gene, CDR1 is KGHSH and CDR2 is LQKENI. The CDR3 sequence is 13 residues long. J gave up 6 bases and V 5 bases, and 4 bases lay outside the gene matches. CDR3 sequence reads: CASSIRDRDGYTF. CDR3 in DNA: TGTGCCAGCTCAATCCGGGACAGGGATGGCTACACCTTC.

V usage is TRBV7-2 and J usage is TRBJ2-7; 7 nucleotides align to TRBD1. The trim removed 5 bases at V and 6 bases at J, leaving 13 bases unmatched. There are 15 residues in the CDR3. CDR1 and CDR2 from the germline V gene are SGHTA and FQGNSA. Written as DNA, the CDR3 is TGTGCCAGCAGCATGCGACAGGGATCTTTCGGCGAGCAGTACTTC. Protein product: CASSMRQGSFGEQYF.

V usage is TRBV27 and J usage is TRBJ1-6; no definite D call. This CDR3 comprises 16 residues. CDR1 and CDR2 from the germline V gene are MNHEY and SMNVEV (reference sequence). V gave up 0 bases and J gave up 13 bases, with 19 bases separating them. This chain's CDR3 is CASSLSIGSSLLPLHF. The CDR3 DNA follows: TGTGCCAGCAGTTTATCGATTGGCAGTTCTCTTCTTCCCCTCCACTTT.

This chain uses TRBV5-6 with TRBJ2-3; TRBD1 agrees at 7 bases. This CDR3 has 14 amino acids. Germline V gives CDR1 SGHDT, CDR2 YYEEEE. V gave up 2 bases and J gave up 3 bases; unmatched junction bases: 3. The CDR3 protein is CASSFKQGTDTQYF. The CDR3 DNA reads TGTGCCAGCAGCTTTAAACAGGGGACAGATACGCAGTATTTT.

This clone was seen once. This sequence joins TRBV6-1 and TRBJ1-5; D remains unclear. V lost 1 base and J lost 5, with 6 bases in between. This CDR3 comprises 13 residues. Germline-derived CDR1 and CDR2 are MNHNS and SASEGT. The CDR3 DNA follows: TGTGCCAGCAGTGAAGACGGGGATCAGCCCCAGCATTTT. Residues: CASSEDGDQPQHF.

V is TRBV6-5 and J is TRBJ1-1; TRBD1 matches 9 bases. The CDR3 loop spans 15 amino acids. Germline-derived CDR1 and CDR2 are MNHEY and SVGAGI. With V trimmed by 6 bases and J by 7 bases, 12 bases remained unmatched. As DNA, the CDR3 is TGTGCCAGCAGGTCCTCGACAGGGGGATTACTTGAAGCTTTCTTT. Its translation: CASRSSTGGLLEAFF.

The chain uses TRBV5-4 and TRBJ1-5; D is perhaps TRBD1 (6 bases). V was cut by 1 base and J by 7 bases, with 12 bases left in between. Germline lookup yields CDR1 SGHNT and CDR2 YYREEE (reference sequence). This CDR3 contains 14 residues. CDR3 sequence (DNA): TGTGCCAGCAGCTTGAGGGGGGGCGGCCAGCCCCAGCATTTT. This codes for CASSLRGGGQPQHF. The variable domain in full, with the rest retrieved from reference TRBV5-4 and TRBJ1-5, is ETGVTQSPTHLIKTRGQQVTLRCSSQSGHNTVSWYQQALGQGPQFIFQYYREEENGRGNFPPRFSGLQFPNYSSELNVNALELDDSALYLCASSLRGGGQPQHFGDGTRLSIL.

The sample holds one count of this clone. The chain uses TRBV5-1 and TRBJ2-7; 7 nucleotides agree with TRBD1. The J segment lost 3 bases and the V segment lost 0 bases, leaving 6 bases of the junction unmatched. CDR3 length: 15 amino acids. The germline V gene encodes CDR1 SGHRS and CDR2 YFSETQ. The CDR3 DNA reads TGCGCCAGCAGCTTGGTAGCAGGGGGAAACTACGAGCAGTACTTC. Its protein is CASSLVAGGNYEQYF.